These 15 T cell receptor beta chains were sequenced from one sample in a study of a mutant IDH1 vaccine in newly diagnosed glioma. Their antigens remain unidentified. Time point of the sample: week 11, during vaccination. The vaccine gave 300 ug of a 20-mer mutant IDH1 peptide subcutaneously per dose. Measured with immunoSEQ multiplex PCR; TCRdb has only the in-frame clones, and not every one. The sample has under 150,000 clones, roughly 75% seen once. Sequencing used PBMCs, obtained from a glioma patient whose treatment included an IDH1 peptide vaccine. These receptors were collected from a man between 40 and 49 years old with glioma.

This clone was counted between two and nine times. The genes are TRBV30 and TRBJ1-4; a weak D match, TRBD1 (5 bases). Germline V lookup: CDR1 GTSNPN, CDR2 SVGIG (reference sequence). Trimming removed 3 bases at V and 7 bases at J, with 12 bases between. The CDR3 loop spans 13 amino acids. CDR3 amino acids: CAWRGQASEKLFF. The CDR3 bases are TGTGCCTGGAGGGGGCAGGCATCTGAAAAACTGTTTTTT. Complete variable domain (other parts from reference TRBV30 and TRBJ1-4): SQTIHQWPATLVQPVGSPLSLECTVEGTSNPNLYWYRQAAGRGLQLLFYSVGIGQISSEVPQNLSASRPQDRQFILSSKKLLLSDSGFYLCAWRGQASEKLFFGSGTQLSVL.

This clone has a single count. This chain links TRBV19 with TRBJ2-2; D gene ambiguous. Germline CDR1 and CDR2: LNHDA and SQIVND (reference sequence). V lost 5 bases to trimming and J lost 6 bases, with 7 bases between them. The CDR3 consists of 12 residues. The CDR3 region is CASSRWAGELFF. The CDR3 DNA reads as TGTGCCAGTAGTCGGTGGGCCGGGGAGCTGTTTTTT.

The V and J genes are TRBV18 and TRBJ1-3, with TRBD1 as a possible D gene (5 bases). V gave up 3 bases and J gave up 4 bases, with 10 bases separating them. This CDR3 spans 14 amino acids. Germline V gene sequence: CDR1 KGHSH, CDR2 LQKENI. CDR3 in amino acids: CASSPGTGGNTIYF. CDR3 nucleotide sequence: TGTGCCAGCTCACCCGGGACGGGAGGAAACACCATATATTTT.

The chain employs TRBV19 and TRBJ2-7; 7 bases align to TRBD1. The CDR3 loop spans 14 amino acids. Germline loops: CDR1 LNHDA, CDR2 SQIVND (reference sequence). J gave up 4 bases and V 5 bases, and 8 bases lay outside the gene matches. DNA for the CDR3: TGTGCCAGTAGTCCCAGAGACAGGGAGTACGAGCAGTACTTC. It specifies CASSPRDREYEQYF.

V and J are TRBV19 and TRBJ1-4; D gene uncertain. The CDR3 has 12 amino acids. From germline, CDR1 is LNHDA and CDR2 SQIVND (reference sequence). Trimming took 3 bases from V and 3 from J, leaving 2 bases between them. CDR3 coding DNA: TGTGCCAGTAGTATGCCTAATGAAAAACTGTTTTTT. Its translation: CASSMPNEKLFF.

The rearrangement joins TRBV5-4 to TRBJ2-5; TRBD2 matches 15 bases. The CDR3 has 16 residues. The germline V gene encodes CDR1 SGHNT and CDR2 YYREEE (reference sequence). Trimming at V came to 4 bases and at J to 5 bases, leaving 6 bases not matched to a gene. The CDR3 sequence is CASSPRTSGRVETQYF. CDR3 sequence (DNA): TGTGCCAGCAGCCCCAGGACTAGCGGGAGGGTGGAGACCCAGTACTTC.

V usage is TRBV2 and J usage is TRBJ1-5; 8 bases align to TRBD1. CDR3 length: 14 amino acids. Germline loops: CDR1 SNHLY, CDR2 FYNNEI. Germline trimming cut 6 bases from V and 7 bases from J; bases unmatched to any gene: 8. This CDR3 is CASSDRTGRQPQHF. CDR3 nucleotides: TGTGCCAGCAGCGACCGGACAGGGAGGCAGCCCCAGCATTTT.

Here the CDR3 DNA reads TGTGCCAGCAGCACGCGGGGTAGCGGGGGAATCCAGTACTTC. Protein product: CASSTRGSGGIQYF. This chain connects TRBV7-2 to TRBJ2-5; 9 bases are shared with TRBD2. The trim removed 5 bases at V and 10 bases at J, leaving 11 bases unmatched. CDR1 and CDR2 from the germline V gene are SGHTA and FQGNSA. The CDR3 sequence is 14 residues long.

This chain uses TRBV6-6 with TRBJ2-3; the match to TRBD2 covers 7 bases. Germline CDR1 and CDR2: MNHNY and SVGAGI (reference sequence). Trimming removed 4 bases from V and 2 bases from J; junction bases left unmatched: 9. The CDR3 runs 16 residues. The CDR3 sequence is CASSSRRGDDTDTQYF. As DNA, the CDR3 is TGTGCCAGCAGTTCCCGTCGGGGGGACGACACAGATACGCAGTATTTT.

This rearrangement joins TRBV11-3 to TRBJ2-3; 7 nucleotides match TRBD1. Trimming removed 3 bases from V and 0 bases from J; junction bases left unmatched: 3. CDR3 length: 15 amino acids. Germline V gives CDR1 SGHNT, CDR2 YENEEA. CDR3 nucleotides: TGTGCCAGCAGCTTGAAGGGGGCTAGCACAGATACGCAGTATTTT. Protein sequence: CASSLKGASTDTQYF.

The chain joins TRBV25-1 to TRBJ2-3, with D perhaps TRBD1 or TRBD2 (5 bases each). The V and J ends lost 4 bases and 4 bases respectively, with 12 bases between them. This CDR3 is built from 14 residues. In germline, CDR1 is MGHDK, CDR2 SYGVNS. This CDR3 reads CASSGREKADTQYF. CDR3 DNA: TGTGCCAGCAGTGGCAGGGAGAAGGCAGATACGCAGTATTTT.

CDR3 DNA sequence: TGTGCCTGGACGAGGGACAGGGGAGCCTCTAGCACAGATACGCAGTATTTT. Translating gives CAWTRDRGASSTDTQYF. The rearrangement joins TRBV30 to TRBJ2-3; 10 positions agree with TRBD1. Germline V gene lookup returns CDR1 GTSNPN and CDR2 SVGIG (reference sequence). The V and J ends lost 4 bases and 0 bases, in that order; junction bases with no gene match: 10. The CDR3 extends over 17 amino acids.

The chain recombines TRBV30 with TRBJ2-3; D may match TRBD1 or TRBD2 (5 bases each). The germline V gene encodes CDR1 GTSNPN and CDR2 SVGIG (reference sequence). The ends were cut back, 2 bases at V and 0 bases at J, with 12 bases in the middle. This CDR3 has 15 amino acids. The CDR3 nucleotides are TGTGCCTGGAGTTTTAGGGGCGGGAGCACAGATACGCAGTATTTT. As protein: CAWSFRGGSTDTQYF. Drawing the rest from reference TRBV30 and TRBJ2-3, the complete variable domain is SQTIHQWPATLVQPVGSPLSLECTVEGTSNPNLYWYRQAAGRGLQLLFYSVGIGQISSEVPQNLSASRPQDRQFILSSKKLLLSDSGFYLCAWSFRGGSTDTQYFGPGTRLTVL.

DNA of the CDR3: TGCAGCGTTGAGGGAGGATGGGGCTATGGCTACACCTTC. Protein: CSVEGGWGYGYTF. This chain connects TRBV29-1 to TRBJ1-2; no definite D call. V was trimmed by 3 bases and J by 4 bases, leaving 12 bases between them. The CDR3 extends over 13 amino acids. Germline V gives CDR1 SQVTM, CDR2 ANQGSEA. Supplemented by reference TRBV29-1 and TRBJ1-2, the full variable domain reads SAVISQKPSRDICQRGTSLTIQCQVDSQVTMMFWYRQQPGQSLTLIATANQGSEATYESGFVIDKFPISRPNLTFSTLTVSNMSPEDSSIYLCSVEGGWGYGYTFGSGTRLTVV.

The chain has TRBV21-1 and TRBJ1-4; the table's D call TRBD1 went unverified against the DNA. TRBV21-1 is noted as a pseudogene. The CDR3 runs 16 residues. The CDR3: CASSTKAGETNEKLFF. The CDR3 bases are TGTGCCAGCTCAACAAAAGCAGGGGAGACTAATGAAAAACTGTTTTTT.